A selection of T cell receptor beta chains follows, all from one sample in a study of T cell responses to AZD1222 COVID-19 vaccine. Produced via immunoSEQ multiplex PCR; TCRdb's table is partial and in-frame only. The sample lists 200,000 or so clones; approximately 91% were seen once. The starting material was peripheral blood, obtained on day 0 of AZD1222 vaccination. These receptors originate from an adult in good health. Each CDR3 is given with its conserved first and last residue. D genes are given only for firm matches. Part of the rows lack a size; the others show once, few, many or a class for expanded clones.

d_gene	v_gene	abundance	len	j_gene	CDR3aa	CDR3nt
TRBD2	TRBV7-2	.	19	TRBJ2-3	CASSFGPRLLAVSTDTQYF	TGTGCCAGCAGCTTTGGCCCGAGATTACTAGCGGTGAGCACAGATACGCAGTATTTT
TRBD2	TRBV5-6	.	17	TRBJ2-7	CASSLALAGGPLNEQYF	TGTGCCAGCAGCTTGGCACTAGCGGGGGGGCCGTTAAACGAGCAGTACTTC
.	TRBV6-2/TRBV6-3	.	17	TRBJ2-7	CASSFALKDKDVGEQYF	TGTGCCAGCAGTTTTGCCCTGAAGGATAAGGATGTAGGCGAGCAGTACTTC
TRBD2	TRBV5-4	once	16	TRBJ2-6	CASSQAGGFGANVLTF	TGTGCCAGCAGCCAGGCGGGGGGCTTTGGGGCCAACGTCCTGACTTTC
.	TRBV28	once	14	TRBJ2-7	CASSPHQGTYEQYF	TGTGCCAGCAGTCCACACCAAGGCACCTACGAGCAGTACTTC
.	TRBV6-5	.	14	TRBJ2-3	CASSYREGTDTQYF	TGTGCCAGCAGTTACAGGGAAGGGACAGATACGCAGTATTTT
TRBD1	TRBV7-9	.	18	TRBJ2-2	CASSSQRTGIWSTGELFF	TGTGCCAGCAGCTCTCAGAGGACAGGGATATGGAGCACCGGGGAGCTGTTTTTT
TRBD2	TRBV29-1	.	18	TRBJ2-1	CSVETWTSGRSSYNEQFF	TGCAGCGTTGAAACCTGGACTAGCGGGAGAAGCTCCTACAATGAGCAGTTCTTC
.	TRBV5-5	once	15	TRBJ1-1	CASSLVGPMNTEAFF	TGTGCCAGCAGCTTGGTAGGGCCAATGAACACTGAAGCTTTCTTT
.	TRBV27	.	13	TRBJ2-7	CASSPFRAYEQYF	TGTGCCAGCAGTCCATTTAGGGCCTACGAGCAGTACTTC
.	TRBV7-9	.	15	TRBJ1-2	CASSFSTTSNYGYTF	TGTGCCAGCAGCTTTTCTACGACTTCTAACTATGGCTACACCTTC
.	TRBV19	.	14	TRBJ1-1	CASSIYSGSTEAFF	TGTGCCAGTAGTATTTACTCAGGTTCCACTGAAGCTTTCTTT
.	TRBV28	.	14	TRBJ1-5	CASSLAQGYQPQHF	TGTGCCAGCAGTTTGGCACAGGGTTATCAGCCCCAGCATTTT
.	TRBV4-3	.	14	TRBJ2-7	CASSLGLGNYEQYF	TGCGCCAGCAGCCTAGGACTCGGAAATTACGAGCAGTACTTC
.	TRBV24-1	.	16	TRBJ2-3	CATSDPKGDQADTQYF	TGTGCCACCAGTGACCCCAAGGGTGACCAGGCAGATACGCAGTATTTT
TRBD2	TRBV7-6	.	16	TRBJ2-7	CASSQTSGGYSYEQYF	TGTGCCAGCAGCCAAACTAGCGGGGGATACTCCTACGAGCAGTACTTC
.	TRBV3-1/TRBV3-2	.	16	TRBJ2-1	CASSPSLAHSYNEQFF	TGTGCCAGCAGCCCCTCATTAGCTCACTCCTACAATGAGCAGTTCTTC
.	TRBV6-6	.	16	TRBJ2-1	CASSYFLLDYNNEQFF	TGTGCCAGCAGTTACTTCCTTCTGGACTACAACAATGAGCAGTTCTTC
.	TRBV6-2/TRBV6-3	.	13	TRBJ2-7	CASSYSRATEQYF	TGTGCCAGCAGTTACTCGAGGGCTACCGAGCAGTACTTC
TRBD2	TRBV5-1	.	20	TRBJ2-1	CASSPIGTSGIIRAYNEQFF	TGCGCCAGCAGCCCCATAGGGACTAGCGGGATCATCAGGGCCTACAATGAGCAGTTCTTC
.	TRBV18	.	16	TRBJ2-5	CASSPLGEGAGETQYF	TGTGCCAGCTCACCACTTGGCGAGGGAGCCGGAGAGACCCAGTACTTC
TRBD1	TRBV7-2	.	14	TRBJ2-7	CASSRDRGQDEQYF	TGTGCCAGCAGCAGGGACAGGGGGCAAGACGAGCAGTACTTC
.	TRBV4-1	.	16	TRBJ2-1	CASSQGRTHLNNEQFF	TGCGCCAGCAGCCAAGGTCGGACGCACTTGAACAATGAGCAGTTCTTC
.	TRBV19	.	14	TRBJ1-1	CASNLRGLNTEAFF	TGTGCCAGTAATTTACGGGGGTTGAACACTGAAGCTTTCTTT
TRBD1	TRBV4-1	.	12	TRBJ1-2	CASSRGQGGYTF	TGCGCCAGCAGCCGGGGACAGGGCGGCTACACCTTC
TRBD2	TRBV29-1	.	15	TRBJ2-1	CSSGVAGLRGNEQFF	TGCAGCTCTGGGGTAGCGGGGTTGAGGGGCAATGAGCAGTTCTTC
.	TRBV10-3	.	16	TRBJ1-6	CAISEGVGGGRSPLHF	TGTGCCATCAGTGAGGGCGTAGGGGGGGGTAGGTCACCCCTCCACTTT
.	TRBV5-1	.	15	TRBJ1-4	CASSSGQTTNEKLFF	TGCGCCAGCAGCTCAGGACAGACAACTAATGAAAAACTGTTTTTT
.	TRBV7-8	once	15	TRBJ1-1	CASSYTTGSDTEAFF	TGTGCCAGCAGCTACACCACAGGGTCCGACACTGAAGCTTTCTTT
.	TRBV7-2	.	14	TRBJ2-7	CASSLRAVSYEQYF	TGTGCCAGCAGCCTACGGGCGGTAAGCTACGAGCAGTACTTC
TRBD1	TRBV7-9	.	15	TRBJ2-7	CASSRTGLSPYEQYF	TGTGCCAGCAGCCGGACAGGGTTGTCTCCCTACGAGCAGTACTTC
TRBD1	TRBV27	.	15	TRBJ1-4	CASSRDRRANEKLFF	TGTGCCAGCAGTAGGGACAGGCGAGCTAATGAAAAACTGTTTTTT
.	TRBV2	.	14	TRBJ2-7	CASSPGRGTYEQYF	TGTGCCAGCAGCCCCGGGAGAGGTACCTACGAGCAGTACTTC
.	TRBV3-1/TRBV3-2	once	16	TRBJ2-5	CASSPHGAVSSETQYF	TGTGCCAGCAGCCCCCACGGGGCCGTGAGTTCGGAGACCCAGTACTTC
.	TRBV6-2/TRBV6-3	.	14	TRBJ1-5	CASSLPGSYQPQHF	TGTGCCAGCAGCCTGCCAGGGAGTTATCAGCCCCAGCATTTT
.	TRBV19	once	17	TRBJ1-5	CASIRAGSLGGNQPQHF	TGTGCCAGTATTAGGGCAGGGAGCCTGGGGGGCAATCAGCCCCAGCATTTT
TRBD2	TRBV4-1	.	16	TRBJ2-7	CASSQVASGSSYEQYF	TGCGCCAGCAGCCAAGTCGCTAGCGGGTCCTCCTACGAGCAGTACTTC
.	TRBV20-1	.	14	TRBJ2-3	CSASFSASTDTQYF	TGCAGTGCTAGTTTTAGCGCCAGCACAGATACGCAGTATTTT
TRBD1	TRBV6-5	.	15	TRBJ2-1	CASSSRQGAYNEQFF	TGTGCCAGCAGTTCAAGACAGGGGGCCTACAATGAGCAGTTCTTC
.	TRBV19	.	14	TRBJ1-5	CASSPGWPDHPQHF	TGTGCCAGTAGCCCCGGTTGGCCCGATCATCCCCAGCATTTT
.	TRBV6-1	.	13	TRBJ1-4	CASSPGPEEKLFF	TGTGCCAGCAGTCCCGGTCCGGAGGAAAAACTGTTTTTT
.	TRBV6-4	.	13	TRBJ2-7	CASSDRDPYEQYF	TGTGCCAGCAGTGACAGGGACCCCTACGAGCAGTACTTC
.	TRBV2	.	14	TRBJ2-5	CASRPTGLQETQYF	TGTGCCAGCAGGCCGACGGGACTCCAAGAGACCCAGTACTTC
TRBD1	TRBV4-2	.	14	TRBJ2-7	CASSLHRGPYEQYF	TGTGCCAGCAGCCTTCACAGGGGGCCCTACGAGCAGTACTTC